This T cell receptor beta chain is drawn from a study of beta chain features in type 1 diabetes. Study-wide results and limits: Shorter TCRB CDR3s, moderately but significantly so, were found in Type 1 diabetes patients in all four CD4+ subsets.

CDR1 and CDR2 from the germline V gene are MDHEN and SYDVKM. Trimming cost V 5 bases and J 6 bases, with 2 bases left between them. The CDR3 sequence is 10 residues long. Investigators reverse transcribed all isolated RNA, so they sequenced expressed TCRB transcripts. Sequencing used immunoSEQ multiplex PCR; TCRdb keeps in-frame clones, though not all of them. This sample has about 300,000 clones, with about 13% found just once. In regard to this clone: Its antigen is as yet unknown.

Specimen: naive CD4+ T cells from blood. The TCR comes from a woman aged 18 to 35 with type 1 diabetes. The V gene is TRBV28, the J gene TRBJ2-1; D uncertain. DNA for the CDR3: TGTGCCAGCAGTCGCAATGAGCAGTTCTTC. Protein: CASSRNEQFF.